This T cell receptor beta chain comes out of a study of blood T cell repertoires in COVID-19. About the study: Samples came from the United States, Italy and Spain, spanning acute and convalescent COVID-19. PBMCs, B-cell-depleted T cells, or T cells were the source of the cDNA or gDNA that made up the material.

Germline V gene data show CDR1 as SNHLY and CDR2 as FYNNEI. The CDR3 spans 18 residues. V shed 8 bases and J 1 base; nucleotides not matched to a gene: 11. Original processing notes: From reference gene primer amplification, estimates of nucleated cell counts were derived. Generated by immunoSEQ multiplex PCR, the TCRdb table keeps only in-frame clones and is missing some. V and J calls and clone size come straight from that table; D and trimming were deduced from the DNA. The sample has some 170,000 clones, 60% to 85% seen once; the top ten hold less than 9.5%. This chain uses TRBV2 with TRBJ2-4, with 13 nucleotides matching TRBD2. This clonotype was obtained from a man in his 60s with acute or convalescent COVID-19. The sequenced material came from peripheral blood. The CDR3 sequence is CASGELAGGPTAKNIQYF. CDR3 nucleotide sequence: TGTGCCAGCGGCGAACTAGCGGGGGGGCCGACGGCCAAAAACATTCAGTACTTC. Complete variable domain (other parts from reference TRBV2 and TRBJ2-4): EPEVTQTPSHQVTQMGQEVILRCVPISNHLYFYWYRQILGQKVEFLVSFYNNEISEKSEIFDDQFSVERPDGSNFTLKIRSTKLEDSAMYFCASGELAGGPTAKNIQYFGAGTRLSVL.